The entry that follows covers one T cell receptor (beta chain) sequence. This entry comes from a study of control samples from healthy donors and cancer patients. The V end lost 1 base, the J end lost 1 base, and 9 bases lay between the germline ends. Germline assignment: CDR1 SGHDT and CDR2 YYEEEE. The CDR3 totals 15 residues. TCRdb's copy holds only in-frame clones and misses some; the assay was immunoSEQ multiplex PCR. In the table there are around 130,000 clones, 70% to 90% of which are singletons. Sequenced: blood. This clonotype was obtained from a man aged 45-60 years in good health. The J gene is TRBJ2-1, the V gene TRBV5-6; D call uncertain. The DNA of the CDR3 is TGTGCCAGCAGCTTGTTGGACGGATCCTACAATGAGCAGTTCTTC. It codes for CASSLLDGSYNEQFF.